One and the same sample provided the 8 T cell receptor beta chains below, sequenced in a study of T-cell reconstitution after alpha-beta-depleted transplantation in children. For TCRbeta, the library was prepared with unique molecular identifiers. Via MiXCR, TCRdb re-called the PCR reads, giving one row per CDR3 protein. This table holds roughly 610,000 distinct CDR3 sequences, roughly 10% found once. This specimen consisted of PBMCs from the stem cell graft donor, obtained from the stem cell graft. The receptors were sampled from a human donor who donated a stem cell graft to a child with acute myeloid leukemia.

The gene calls are TRBV6-5 and TRBJ1-2, with 7 bases identical to TRBD1. Unmatched junction bases numbered 12, after V lost 3 bases and J lost 8 bases. The length of the CDR3 is 15 residues. Germline V lookup: CDR1 MNHEY, CDR2 SVGAGI. For the CDR3, the DNA is TGTGCCAGCAGTTATTTGCTGGAGGGGGCGGAAGGCTACACCTTC. It yields the protein CASSYLLEGAEGYTF.

Ten or more counts support this clonotype. The chain joins TRBV20-1 to TRBJ2-7; TRBD2 might be the D (7 bases). V lost 6 bases and J 0 bases, leaving 15 bases between the germline ends. The CDR3 consists of 14 residues. CDR1 is DFQATT, CDR2 SNEGSKA, per germline (reference sequence). DNA for the CDR3: TGCAGTGCCACCCGGGGGGCCGGCTCCTACGAGCAGTACTTC. Residues: CSATRGAGSYEQYF.

Here the CDR3 DNA reads TGCGCCAGCACCTGGGACAGGTCGACCTACACTGAAGCTTTCTTT. Protein: CASTWDRSTYTEAFF. The rearrangement links TRBV5-1 to TRBJ1-1; 8 bases map to TRBD1. Germline CDR1 reads SGHRS; CDR2 reads YFSETQ. After removal of 6 bases from V and 3 bases from J, the junction contained 10 bases not matched to a gene. The CDR3 length is 15 residues.

This clonotype was observed a few times. This sequence joins TRBV25-1 and TRBJ2-1; D possibly corresponds to TRBD1 (5 bases). The V end was cut by 6 bases, the J end by 9 bases, with 9 bases between. The length of the CDR3 is 11 residues. The V gene's germline CDR1 is MGHDK and CDR2 SYGVNS. This CDR3 reads CASSRVGEQFF. DNA of the CDR3: TGTGCCAGCAGCAGGGTAGGTGAGCAGTTCTTC.

This clonotype was observed many times. The rearrangement uses TRBV27 and TRBJ2-5, with 7 bases identical to TRBD2. V lost 2 bases, J lost 1 base, and 7 bases stayed unmatched. CDR1 and CDR2 (germline): MNHEY, SMNVEV (reference sequence). This CDR3 comprises 16 residues. The CDR3: CASSLTEASGQETQYF. The DNA of the CDR3 is TGTGCCAGCAGTTTAACCGAAGCTAGCGGCCAAGAGACCCAGTACTTC.

This clonotype was counted at least ten times. The chain uses TRBV12-3 or TRBV12-4 and TRBJ1-3; D gene ambiguous. This CDR3 has 15 residues. V lost 4 bases to trimming and J lost 0 bases, with 10 bases between them. The CDR3 DNA is TGTGCCAGCAGTTCAGGACGGATCTCTGGAAACACCATATATTTT. Translating it yields CASSSGRISGNTIYF.

This clonotype was counted ten times or more. The chain is built from TRBV6-2 or TRBV6-3 and TRBJ2-1, with D perhaps given as TRBD1 or TRBD2 (7 bases each). This CDR3 has 17 residues. Trimming stripped 2 bases from V and 6 bases from J, with 20 bases between. CDR1 is MNHEY, CDR2 SVGEGT, per germline. The CDR3 reads CASSYEAGGAPANEQFF. CDR3 nucleotide sequence: TGTGCCAGCAGTTACGAAGCAGGGGGGGCTCCTGCCAATGAGCAGTTCTTC.

This clonotype was counted only a few times. The gene calls are TRBV7-9 and TRBJ1-2; TRBD1 agrees at 8 bases. Germline V gene lookup returns CDR1 SEHNR and CDR2 FQNEAQ (reference sequence). J was trimmed by 7 bases and V by 3 bases; bases with no gene match: 13. This CDR3 has 16 residues. The CDR3 coding sequence is TGTGCCAGCAGCTTGGACTTTGGGACAGGCGGCGGTGGCTACACCTTC. Its translation: CASSLDFGTGGGGYTF.